This record covers a single TCR beta chain. Its antigen is not yet known. No qualities accompany the bases; no much larger clone lies one base away. The time point tag for this specimen amounts to: blood sample drawn before combined kidney and bone marrow transplant. In bulk CFSE mixed lymphocyte reactions, CFSE-labeled recipient PBMCs were cocultured with irradiated donor PBMCs for six to seven days, then stained for CD3/CD4/CD8 and FACS-sorted. 4 combined kidney and bone marrow transplant recipients from the ITN036ST trial were included as patients, and samples were available only from these trial subjects. Healthy control blood was processed by Ficoll density gradient to PBMCs and cryopreserved; patient PBMCs were collected before and after transplant. Its CDR3 holds 18 amino acids, cysteine through phenylalanine. Solely the CDR3 DNA is kept, with 54 bases framed from the first base. Looking up the germline V gene (reference sequence) yields CDR1 LNHNV and CDR2 YYDKDF. The V and J ends are trimmed by 2 bases and 3 bases, leaving 20 bases between them.

For TCRbeta CDR3 sequencing, genomic DNA was extracted from sorted cells using the QIAGEN DNeasy Blood and Tissue Kit. High-throughput TCRbeta CDR3 sequencing, including PCR amplification with bias correction and internal controls, was performed commercially through immunoSEQ. In the original analysis: A unique productive TCRbeta sequence was defined by the CDR3 nucleotide sequence when primers matched, and otherwise by the CDR3 amino acid sequence together with the Vbeta and Jbeta genes. Sequences were defined as donor-reactive when expanded at least 5-fold in CFSE-low cells versus unstimulated cells and present at a frequency of at least 0.01% in CFSE-low cells. Repertoire divergence was quantified by Jensen-Shannon divergence using the top 100 TCRbeta sequences ranked by frequency. For samples with multiple sequencing runs, sorting error was corrected separately for each run before the runs were pooled. Imported from immuneACCESS, the table was reduced by TCRdb to in-frame sequences with V and J called. These copies leave out some clones; in studies compared against another copy, an unresolved V gene accounts for under half, and the cause of the remainder is not known. V and J calls plus clone size are reproduced from that table; the DNA served to infer D and trimming. This sample comprises about 8,300 clones, roughly 34% of them detected only once. The ten most abundant clones make up about 5.6% of the sample.

The data were obtained in a study of Tregs in tolerant kidney transplant recipients (dated by TCRdb to between 2018 and 2020). Background on the whole study: Related donors were used in the transplants with nonmyeloablative bone marrow transplantation, and mixed chimerism was transient in the human trials. The study applied TCRbeta sequencing to find donor-specific regulatory T cells before combined kidney and bone marrow transplantation and then followed those same cells after transplant. Results and caveats for the whole study, not just this receptor: The most biologically relevant and donor-specific TCRbeta repertoire appeared to be identified by expanding Tregs with activated donor B cells. Donor-specific Treg expansion exceeded global Treg expansion in tolerant patients, suggesting antigen-driven rather than nonspecific expansion. PCR primers changed over time for some patients, so nucleotide-level comparison across those patients' samples was not possible. Although technical replication error seemed to be minimal, the question of biological reproducibility was not addressed directly. Because the study included only a small number of patients, the results must be confirmed in larger populations and under other immunosuppression protocols.

The chain is encoded by TRBV15 joined to TRBJ1-5; the D gene is perhaps TRBD1, from 5 matching bases. The sequencing here drew on CD8+ T cells from blood cultured with allogeneic cells, taken before the transplant. The sequence was obtained from a human patient who received a combined kidney and bone marrow transplant. The sequenced DNA: TGTGCCACCAGCAGACCACAGGTAAAGGGGCTCCCCAATCAGCCCCAGCATTTT. It encodes CATSRPQVKGLPNQPQHF.